The clone carrying this T cell receptor beta chain is a singleton in its sample. The antigen is not known. The CDR3 has 13 residues. The V and J ends lost 6 bases and 6 bases, in that order; junction bases with no gene match: 9. Germline-derived CDR1 and CDR2 are GTSNPN and SVGIG (reference sequence). Primers for the PCR totalled 60 Vbeta and 13 Jbeta. Some clones are missing from TCRdb's copy, which holds only in-frame ones; the method was immunoSEQ multiplex PCR. The sample contains more than 90,000 clones, approximately 71% of which appear only once. This sample is drawn from a study of cytomegalovirus exposure and HLA in healthy donors. Study-level results: An assumption of roughly uniform sequencing depth across donors underlay the presence/absence analyses.

The chain is built from TRBV30 and TRBJ1-2, with 8 bases identical to TRBD1. This sequence originates from a man aged 50-60 years in good health and CMV-seronegative. Sequencing was carried out using PBMCs. The chain's CDR3 is CACAAGGADGYTF. The CDR3 DNA follows: TGTGCCTGCGCGGCAGGGGGCGCAGATGGCTACACCTTC.